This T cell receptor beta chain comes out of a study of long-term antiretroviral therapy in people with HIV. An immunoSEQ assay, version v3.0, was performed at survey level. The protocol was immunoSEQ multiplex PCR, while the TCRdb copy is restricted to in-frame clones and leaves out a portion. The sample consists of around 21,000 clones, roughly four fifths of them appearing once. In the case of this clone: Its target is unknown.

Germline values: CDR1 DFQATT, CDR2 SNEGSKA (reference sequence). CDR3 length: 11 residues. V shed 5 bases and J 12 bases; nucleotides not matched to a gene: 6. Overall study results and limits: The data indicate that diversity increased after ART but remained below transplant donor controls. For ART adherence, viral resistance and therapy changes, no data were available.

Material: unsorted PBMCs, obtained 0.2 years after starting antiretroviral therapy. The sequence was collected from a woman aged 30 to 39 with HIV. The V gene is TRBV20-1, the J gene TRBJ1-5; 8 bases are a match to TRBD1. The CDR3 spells CSAWTGNDQHF. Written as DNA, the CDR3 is TGCAGTGCTTGGACAGGGAATGACCAGCATTTT.